This is a list of T cell receptor beta chains from one sample in a study of cytomegalovirus exposure and HLA in healthy donors. Libraries were prepared by immunoSEQ multiplex PCR; TCRdb keeps only in-frame clonotypes and omits some of them. This table holds approximately 100,000 clones, more than 55% found once. The sample consisted of PBMCs. The receptor set was obtained from a human donor in good health. Both conserved end residues are part of each CDR3. The D gene is left open where the match is weak. Rows give clone size only sometimes, using once, few, many, or a class for an expanded clone.

CASRPDSSDDEQFF,TGTGCCAGCAGACCCGACTCTAGCGACGATGAGCAGTTCTTC,NA,TRBJ2-1,NA,TRBV6-5
CASTSTTRMGNEQFF,TGTGCCAGTACCTCCACGACTAGAATGGGGAATGAGCAGTTCTTC,NA,TRBJ2-1,NA,TRBV19
CSVGEGDTEAFF,TGCAGCGTTGGCGAAGGGGACACTGAAGCTTTCTTT,NA,TRBJ1-1,NA,TRBV29-1
CASTSIGQGNGNTEAFF,TGCGCCAGCACTTCGATTGGTCAGGGGAACGGGAACACTGAAGCTTTCTTT,NA,TRBJ1-1,NA,TRBV5-1
CASSLLSDRVNEQFF,TGCGCCAGCAGCTTGCTCTCGGACAGGGTAAATGAGCAGTTCTTC,TRBD1,TRBJ2-1,NA,TRBV5-1
CASRGQGNGYTF,TGTGCCAGCAGGGGACAGGGAAATGGCTACACCTTC,TRBD1,TRBJ1-2,NA,TRBV9
CASSPRVLLSNEQFF,TGTGCCAGCAGTCCGCGGGTGCTCCTAAGCAATGAGCAGTTCTTC,NA,TRBJ2-1,few,TRBV27
CASSSTGANYGYTF,TGTGCCAGCAGCTCGACAGGGGCTAACTATGGCTACACCTTC,TRBD1,TRBJ1-2,NA,TRBV7-2
CASSRTGGVEQYF,TGTGCCAGCTCCCGGACAGGGGGCGTCGAGCAGTACTTC,TRBD1,TRBJ2-7,NA,TRBV18
CAIRRSGGAANEQYF,TGTGCCATCAGGAGGAGCGGGGGGGCCGCGAATGAGCAGTACTTC,TRBD2,TRBJ2-7,NA,TRBV10-3
CASSQDIQGSGELFF,TGTGCCAGCAGCCAAGATATACAGGGATCCGGGGAGCTGTTTTTT,NA,TRBJ2-2,NA,TRBV4-2
CASSLASVGGNTEAFF,TGTGCCAGCAGTTTAGCCAGTGTCGGGGGGAACACTGAAGCTTTCTTT,NA,TRBJ1-1,once,TRBV27
CASSVSQGYTGELFF,TGTGCCAGCAGCGTGAGTCAGGGGTACACCGGGGAGCTGTTTTTT,NA,TRBJ2-2,NA,TRBV9